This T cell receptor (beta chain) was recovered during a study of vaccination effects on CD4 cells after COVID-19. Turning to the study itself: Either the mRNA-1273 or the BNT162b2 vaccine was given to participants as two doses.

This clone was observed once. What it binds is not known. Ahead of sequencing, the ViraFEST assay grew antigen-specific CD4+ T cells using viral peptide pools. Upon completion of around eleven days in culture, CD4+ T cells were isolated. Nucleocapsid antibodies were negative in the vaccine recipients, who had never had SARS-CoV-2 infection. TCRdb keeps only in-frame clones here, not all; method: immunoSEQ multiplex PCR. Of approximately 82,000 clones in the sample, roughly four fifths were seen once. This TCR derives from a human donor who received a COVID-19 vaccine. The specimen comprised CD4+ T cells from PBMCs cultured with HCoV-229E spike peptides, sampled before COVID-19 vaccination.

The CDR3 nucleotides read TGTGCCAGCACAAACATCGCCTATGGCTACACCTTC. Amino acid sequence: CASTNIAYGYTF. The rearrangement uses TRBV2 and TRBJ1-2; D unclear. This CDR3 has 12 amino acids. Trimming removed 7 bases from V and 4 bases from J, with 10 bases in between. Germline V gene sequence: CDR1 SNHLY, CDR2 FYNNEI.